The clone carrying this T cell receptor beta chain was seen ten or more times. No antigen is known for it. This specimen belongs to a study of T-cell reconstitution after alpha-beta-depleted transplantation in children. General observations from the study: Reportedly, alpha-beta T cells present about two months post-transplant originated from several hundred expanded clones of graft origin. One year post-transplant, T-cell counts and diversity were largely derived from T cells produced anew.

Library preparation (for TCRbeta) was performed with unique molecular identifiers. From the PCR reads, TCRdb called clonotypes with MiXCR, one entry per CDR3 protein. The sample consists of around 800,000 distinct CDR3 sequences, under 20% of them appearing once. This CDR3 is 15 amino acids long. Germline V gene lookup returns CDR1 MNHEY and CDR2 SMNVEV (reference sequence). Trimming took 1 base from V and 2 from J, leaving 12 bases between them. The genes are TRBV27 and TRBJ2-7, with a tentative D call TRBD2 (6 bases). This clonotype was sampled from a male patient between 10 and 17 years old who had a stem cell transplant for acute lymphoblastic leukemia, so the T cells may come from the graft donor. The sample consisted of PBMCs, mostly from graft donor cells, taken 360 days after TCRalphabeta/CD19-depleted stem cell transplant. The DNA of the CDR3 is TGTGCCAGCAGTTTATACGGGCGGGAAACCTACGAGCAGTACTTC. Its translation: CASSLYGRETYEQYF.